This T cell receptor beta chain was found in a study of immune evolution from preneoplasia to lung adenocarcinoma. At the level of the study: HLA loss of heterozygosity: roughly 6.6% AIS, about 15% MIA, roughly 30% ADC, none AAH.

This CDR3 has 14 residues. The ends were cut back, 2 bases at V and 3 bases at J, with 8 bases in the middle. Germline V gene data show CDR1 as LNHDA and CDR2 as SQIVND (reference sequence). Macro-dissection enriched premalignant or tumor cells before nucleic acid extraction. Study-wide results and limits: Clonality was highest in normal lung, lower in later-stage lesions apparently. Normal lung had the highest top T cell clone frequencies.

Sequenced by immunoSEQ multiplex PCR; TCRdb stores in-frame clones only, minus some. The repertoire holds just over 4,000 clones, with more than 70% as singletons. This clone showed up just a few times. Its antigen is not identified. V gene TRBV19 combines with J gene TRBJ1-5; D uncertain. This sequence originates from a person aged 70 to 80 with lung adenocarcinoma. Sequencing was done on a sample of FFPE minimally invasive lung adenocarcinoma tissue. The CDR3 here is CASSITEYNQPQHF. The CDR3 DNA follows: TGTGCCAGTAGTATAACAGAGTACAATCAGCCCCAGCATTTT.